A single sample is the source of the 29 T cell receptor beta chains below, sequenced in a study of OX40 agonist ivuxolimab in advanced cancers. Clones were read by immunoSEQ multiplex PCR, and TCRdb kept only the in-frame ones, dropping some. The sample gives over 50,000 clones, 82% of which show up once; under 5% is in the top ten. The source was CD4+ or CD8+ T cells sorted from blood, collected in a trial of the OX40 agonist ivuxolimab. These receptors all come from an adult with an advanced solid tumor such as melanoma, head and neck, liver or kidney cancer.

This clone was seen once. The genes are TRBV7-3 and TRBJ2-3; no firm D call. The V and J ends lost 6 bases and 3 bases respectively, with 10 bases between them. The CDR3 totals 13 residues. Looked up from germline, CDR1 is SGHTA and CDR2 is FQGTGA. The CDR3 DNA follows: TGTGCCAGCAGTGCGACATATACAGATACGCAGTATTTT. Translating it yields CASSATYTDTQYF.

The chain recombines TRBV15 with TRBJ2-5; 7 positions match TRBD1. Germline assignment: CDR1 LNHNV and CDR2 YYDKDF (reference sequence). V was clipped by 8 bases and J by 4 bases; unmatched bases: 10. This CDR3 region has 14 residues. Here the CDR3 reads CATRKTTGLETQYF. For the CDR3, the DNA is TGTGCCACCCGCAAAACGACAGGGCTAGAGACCCAGTACTTC.

This chain links TRBV11-3 with TRBJ2-1; the D call may be TRBD1 or TRBD2 (5 bases each). The CDR3 consists of 15 residues. Trimming stripped 0 bases from V and 1 base from J, with 7 bases between. Per the germline V gene, CDR1 is SGHNT and CDR2 is YENEEA. The CDR3 protein is CASSLDGGSYNEQFF. CDR3 nucleotide sequence: TGTGCCAGCAGCTTAGATGGGGGATCCTACAATGAGCAGTTCTTC.

The J gene is TRBJ2-3, the V gene TRBV6-1, with D unclear. This CDR3 comprises 15 residues. The germline V and J ends were trimmed by 8 bases and 4 bases, with 19 bases remaining between them. Germline V gene lookup returns CDR1 MNHNS and CDR2 SASEGT. CDR3 DNA: TGTGCCAGCTCTGGATATACGGCAGGAGCAGATACGCAGTATTTT. As protein: CASSGYTAGADTQYF.

J is TRBJ1-1 and V is TRBV7-9; D is unresolved. Trimming cost V 2 bases and J 0 bases, with 7 bases left between them. The V gene's germline CDR1 is SEHNR and CDR2 FQNEAQ (reference sequence). The CDR3 is made up of 14 amino acids. CDR3 amino acids: CASSLKQLNTEAFF. CDR3 coding DNA: TGTGCCAGCAGCTTAAAGCAGCTGAACACTGAAGCTTTCTTT.

V usage is TRBV19 and J usage is TRBJ1-4, with a weak D call TRBD1 (5 bases). The germline V and J ends were trimmed by 9 bases and 1 base, with 9 bases remaining between them. The CDR3 runs 13 residues. Germline CDR1 LNHDA, CDR2 SQIVND (reference sequence). Written as DNA, the CDR3 is TGTGCCAGCGGGGGAGAAACTAATGAAAAACTGTTTTTT. This translates into CASGGETNEKLFF.

The V call is TRBV11-2, the J call TRBJ2-7; D unclear. The V and J ends lost 5 bases and 6 bases respectively, with 17 bases between them. Looked up from germline, CDR1 is SGHAT and CDR2 is FQNNGV. The CDR3 covers 14 residues. DNA for the CDR3: TGTGCCAGCAGCCCGCCGGGTCGGCTGGGCGAGCAGTACTTC. As protein: CASSPPGRLGEQYF.

The V and J genes are TRBV6-5 and TRBJ1-4; weak D call: TRBD1 (6 bases). CDR1 is MNHEY and CDR2 is SVGAGI in the germline V gene. Trimming took off 6 bases at V and 6 bases at J, with 14 bases between the two ends. CDR3 length equals 14 residues. This CDR3 is CASRGGLGDEKLFF. The CDR3, as DNA: TGTGCCAGCAGGGGGGGGCTTGGGGATGAAAAACTGTTTTTT.

This clone was seen a single time. This sequence joins TRBV2 and TRBJ2-3; D gene ambiguous. The CDR3 is 12 amino acids. V lost 8 bases and J 4 bases, leaving 10 bases between the germline ends. Germline CDR1 SNHLY, CDR2 FYNNEI. The chain's CDR3 is CASGFVADTQYF. In DNA, the CDR3 is TGTGCCAGCGGCTTCGTAGCAGATACGCAGTATTTT.

The V and J genes are TRBV5-4 and TRBJ2-3; the D gene is possibly TRBD1 (6 bases). CDR1 and CDR2 from the germline V gene are SGHNT and YYREEE (reference sequence). Between the trimmed V and J ends, which lost 2 bases and 2 bases, there was a span of 9 bases. There are 14 residues in the CDR3. The CDR3: CASSFRQDTDTQYF. CDR3 sequence (DNA): TGTGCCAGCAGCTTCCGACAGGACACAGATACGCAGTATTTT.

The chain uses TRBV7-9 and TRBJ1-6; D gene ambiguous. The V and J ends lost 8 bases and 3 bases respectively, with 8 bases between them. This CDR3 spans 13 amino acids. CDR1 SEHNR and CDR2 FQNEAQ come from the germline V gene (reference sequence). This CDR3 reads CASGDNYNSPLHF. Here the CDR3 DNA reads TGTGCCAGCGGAGATAACTATAATTCACCCCTCCACTTT.

The CDR3 sequence is CASSFKPAVLNTEAFF. The CDR3 DNA sequence: TGTGCCAGCAGTTTCAAGCCCGCCGTCTTGAACACTGAAGCTTTCTTT. V and J are TRBV27 and TRBJ1-1; the D is unclear. CDR1 and CDR2 from the germline V gene are MNHEY and SMNVEV (reference sequence). The V end was cut by 3 bases, the J end by 0 bases, with 14 bases between. The CDR3 has 16 amino acids.

In this sample, this clone turned up a few times. V is TRBV7-6 and J is TRBJ2-1, with a tentative D call TRBD1 (6 bases). Germline lookup yields CDR1 SGHVS and CDR2 FNYEAQ. The CDR3 is 15 amino acids. V was clipped by 3 bases and J by 4 bases, with 13 bases between them. The CDR3, as DNA: TGTGCCAGCAGCTTCGTAAGGGGGAATTACAATGAGCAGTTCTTC. Translating gives CASSFVRGNYNEQFF.

The chain uses TRBV6-1 and TRBJ1-5; D possibly corresponds to TRBD1 (6 bases). The length of the CDR3 is 15 residues. The V end lost 11 bases, the J end lost 1 base, and 18 bases lay between the germline ends. Germline lookup yields CDR1 MNHNS and CDR2 SASEGT. CDR3 sequence reads: CAVDSPGWSNQPQHF. The CDR3 nucleotides are TGTGCCGTGGACAGTCCGGGCTGGAGCAATCAGCCCCAGCATTTT.

This clone was seen a handful of times. The chain employs TRBV30 and TRBJ1-5; 7 nucleotides agree with TRBD1. J gave up 8 bases and V 0 bases, and 4 bases lay outside the gene matches. From germline, CDR1 is GTSNPN and CDR2 SVGIG (reference sequence). The CDR3 is 13 amino acids. CDR3 sequence: CAWSVGGREPQHF. The CDR3 DNA sequence: TGTGCCTGGAGTGTAGGGGGCCGAGAGCCCCAGCATTTT.

The V and J genes are TRBV28 and TRBJ2-1; 7 nucleotides line up with TRBD1. J was trimmed by 6 bases and V by 5 bases; bases with no gene match: 4. Germline V gene lookup returns CDR1 MDHEN and CDR2 SYDVKM. There are 13 residues in the CDR3. CDR3: CASSTGVGNEQFF. CDR3 nucleotides: TGTGCCAGCAGTACAGGGGTAGGCAATGAGCAGTTCTTC.

The chain recombines TRBV27 with TRBJ1-2; possibly TRBD1 for D (6 bases). The CDR3 runs 14 residues. With 3 bases removed from V and 6 bases from J, the gap between germline ends came to 14 bases. Looked up from germline, CDR1 is MNHEY and CDR2 is SMNVEV (reference sequence). Here the CDR3 DNA reads TGTGCCAGCAGTTTGGGTGGGGGGGCGCATGGCTACACCTTC. This sequence encodes CASSLGGGAHGYTF.

This clone was recorded a few times. This chain joins TRBV7-8 and TRBJ2-3; TRBD1 matches 7 bases. CDR3 length equals 13 residues. Germline values: CDR1 SGHVS, CDR2 FQNEAQ. V shed 5 bases and J 6 bases; nucleotides not matched to a gene: 5. CDR3 in amino acids: CASSHPTGDTQYF. The CDR3 nucleotides are TGTGCCAGCAGCCACCCGACAGGGGATACGCAGTATTTT.

The J gene is TRBJ2-3, the V gene TRBV18; 9 bases are shared with TRBD2. From germline, CDR1 is KGHSH and CDR2 LQKENI. J gave up 0 bases and V 2 bases, and 3 bases lay outside the gene matches. The CDR3 contains 16 residues. This CDR3 reads CASSPRLAGSTDTQYF. The CDR3 nucleotides are TGTGCCAGCTCACCAAGGCTAGCGGGGAGCACAGATACGCAGTATTTT.

This clone was seen a handful of times. CDR3 protein: CASSQRVAGETQYF. CDR3 DNA sequence: TGTGCCAGCAGCCAGAGAGTTGCCGGAGAGACCCAGTACTTC. The chain uses TRBV21-1 and TRBJ2-5. TRBV21-1 corresponds to a pseudogene. This CDR3 comprises 14 residues.

The rearrangement uses TRBV7-9 and TRBJ2-5; 11 nucleotides align to TRBD2. Germline CDR1 SEHNR, CDR2 FQNEAQ (reference sequence). The CDR3 is 17 residues long. Trimming removed 4 bases from V and 1 base from J; junction bases left unmatched: 8. The CDR3 loop reads CASSSPGTSGRQETQYF. DNA for the CDR3: TGTGCCAGCAGCTCCCCCGGGACTAGCGGACGCCAAGAGACCCAGTACTTC.

The chain recombines TRBV7-3 with TRBJ2-5, with 14 bases fitting TRBD2. Germline loops: CDR1 SGHTA, CDR2 FQGTGA. The junction had 1 base not matched to a gene; V was cut back by 5 bases and J by 2 bases. This CDR3 is 15 amino acids long. The CDR3 DNA reads as TGTGCCAGCAGCCGGACTAGCGGGGGGCAAGAGACCCAGTACTTC. Encoded protein: CASSRTSGGQETQYF.

The table lists this clone with a count of one. The rearrangement joins TRBV28 to TRBJ1-3; D is ambiguous. Germline loops: CDR1 MDHEN, CDR2 SYDVKM. V lost 5 bases, J lost 4 bases, and 12 bases lay in between. This CDR3 spans 14 amino acids. The CDR3 bases are TGTGCCAGCAGTGACCATAATTTGGGAAACACCATATATTTT. Translated: CASSDHNLGNTIYF.

The chain couples TRBV14 to TRBJ2-3; tentative D call: TRBD2 (5 bases). V lost 4 bases and J 2 bases, leaving 16 bases between the germline ends. The CDR3 is 16 residues long. CDR1 SGHDN and CDR2 FVKESK come from the germline V gene. CDR3 loop: CASSLRGMGNTDTQYF. In DNA, the CDR3 is TGTGCCAGCAGCCTCCGGGGAATGGGGAACACAGATACGCAGTATTTT. Using reference TRBV14 and TRBJ2-3 for the parts outside the CDR3, the full variable domain is EAGVTQFPSHSVIEKGQTVTLRCDPISGHDNLYWYRRVMGKEIKFLLHFVKESKQDESGMPNNRFLAERTGGTYSTLKVQPAELEDSGVYFCASSLRGMGNTDTQYFGPGTRLTVL.

This clone was seen a single time. This chain joins TRBV29-1 and TRBJ2-3; D gene ambiguous. The CDR3 spans 14 residues. V lost 3 bases and J lost 2, with 12 bases in between. CDR1 is SQVTM and CDR2 is ANQGSEA in the germline V gene. The CDR3 nucleotides read TGCAGCGTTGACAATTCACAGTACACAGATACGCAGTATTTT. Translation: CSVDNSQYTDTQYF.

The rearrangement links TRBV6-6 to TRBJ2-1, with 8 bases that match TRBD1. The junction had 7 bases not matched to a gene; V was cut back by 6 bases and J by 12 bases. The length of the CDR3 is 12 residues. Germline V gives CDR1 MNHNY, CDR2 SVGAGI (reference sequence). The CDR3 is CASRGQGERQFF. The DNA of the CDR3 is TGTGCCAGCAGAGGACAGGGTGAGAGGCAGTTCTTC.

V and J are TRBV5-6 and TRBJ1-6; TRBD1 might be the D (5 bases). V lost 3 bases to trimming and J lost 4 bases, with 17 bases between them. The germline V gene encodes CDR1 SGHDT and CDR2 YYEEEE. This CDR3 is built from 17 residues. Here the CDR3 DNA reads TGTGCCAGCAGCTCGTGGGGATTGGGGGGATATAATTCACCCCTCCACTTT. Protein product: CASSSWGLGGYNSPLHF.

This clone has a handful of counts. The rearrangement uses TRBV11-2 and TRBJ2-3, with TRBD2 identical over 9 bases. Losses at the gene ends were 4 bases for V and 1 base for J; bases not matched to a gene: 3. The length of the CDR3 is 15 residues. Germline CDR1 reads SGHAT; CDR2 reads FQNNGV. Written as DNA, the CDR3 is TGTGCCAGCAGCTCAAAGCGGGGGGGCACAGATACGCAGTATTTT. It codes for CASSSKRGGTDTQYF.

The chain carries TRBV2 and TRBJ2-1, with 7 bases that match TRBD2. V shed 9 bases, J shed 5 bases, and the junction held 13 bases outside the gene matches. The CDR3 is 15 amino acids. The germline V gene has CDR1 SNHLY and CDR2 FYNNEI. CDR3 residues: CASTLTSSGNNEQFF. As DNA, the CDR3 is TGTGCCAGTACCCTCACGTCTAGCGGTAACAATGAGCAGTTCTTC.